This T cell receptor beta chain came from a study of CD8 T cells in ankylosing spondylitis. Findings and limits, study-wide: Past research had described some motif variants in reactive arthritis synovial fluid and blood. Blood of patients with ankylosing spondylitis appeared to be characterized by a TCR beta motif of eight highly homologous variants. In ankylosing spondylitis patients, matched synovial fluid reportedly showed significant enrichment of disease-linked clones. CD8+ cells made up the disease-linked clones, which were relatively rare in peripheral blood.

About this clonotype: Its matching antigen is unknown.

TCRdb itself ran the 5' RACE reads through MiXCR, one entry per CDR3 protein. This sample has hundreds of thousands of distinct CDR3 sequences, with 15% to 20% found just once. Germline V gene lookup returns CDR1 LNHDA and CDR2 SQIVND (reference sequence). V lost 3 bases to trimming and J lost 5 bases; unmatched junction nucleotides: 6. The length of the CDR3 is 15 residues. The genes are TRBV19 and TRBJ2-5; 10 bases map to TRBD1. This receptor was identified in a male donor with ankylosing spondylitis. Material for sequencing was blood, either unsorted or a sorted T cell fraction (not recorded which). Here the CDR3 reads CASSMTGGRAETQYF. For the CDR3, the DNA is TGTGCCAGTAGTATGACAGGGGGCCGGGCGGAGACCCAGTACTTC.